This T cell receptor beta chain appears in the sequencing data of a study of blood T cell repertoires in COVID-19. Study-wide background: Acute-phase and convalescent COVID-19 samples originated in the United States, Italy and Spain. Nucleic acid was either cDNA or gDNA, and it came from T cells, B-cell-depleted T cells, or PBMCs.

In the authors' methods: Estimation of nucleated cell counts relied on the amplification of reference gene primers. Only in-frame clones appear in the TCRdb table, and some are missing; sequencing was by immunoSEQ multiplex PCR. V and J calls and clone size are as listed in that table; D and trimming were resolved from the DNA. The sample carries some 140,000 clones, about 80% recorded once. This sequence originates from a woman aged 55-70 years with acute or convalescent COVID-19. Source material: peripheral blood.

The CDR3 region is CASSPPGTVSYEQYF. For the CDR3, the DNA is TGTGCCAGCAGCCCCCCCGGGACAGTCTCCTACGAGCAGTACTTC. This sequence joins TRBV3-1 (or the pseudogene TRBV3-2) and TRBJ2-7, with TRBD1 identical over 7 bases. Germline V lookup: CDR1 LGHDT, CDR2 YNNKEL (reference sequence). This CDR3 has 15 residues. The J segment lost 0 bases and the V segment lost 4 bases, leaving 6 bases of the junction unmatched.